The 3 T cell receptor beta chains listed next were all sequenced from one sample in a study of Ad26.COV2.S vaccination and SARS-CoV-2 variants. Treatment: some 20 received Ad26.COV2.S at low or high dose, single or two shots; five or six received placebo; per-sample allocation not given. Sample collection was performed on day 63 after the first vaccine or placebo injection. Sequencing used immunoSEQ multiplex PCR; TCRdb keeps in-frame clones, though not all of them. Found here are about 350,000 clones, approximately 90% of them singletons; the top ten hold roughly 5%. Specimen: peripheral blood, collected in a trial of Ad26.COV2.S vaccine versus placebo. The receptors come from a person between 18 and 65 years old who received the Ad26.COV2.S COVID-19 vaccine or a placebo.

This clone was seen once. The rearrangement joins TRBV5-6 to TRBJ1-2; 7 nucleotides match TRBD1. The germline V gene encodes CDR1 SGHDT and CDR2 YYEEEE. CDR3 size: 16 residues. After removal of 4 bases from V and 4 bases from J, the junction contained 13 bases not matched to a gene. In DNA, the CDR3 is TGTGCCAGCAGCATCGACAGGGAGGTCGGCACCTATGGCTACACCTTC. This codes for CASSIDREVGTYGYTF.

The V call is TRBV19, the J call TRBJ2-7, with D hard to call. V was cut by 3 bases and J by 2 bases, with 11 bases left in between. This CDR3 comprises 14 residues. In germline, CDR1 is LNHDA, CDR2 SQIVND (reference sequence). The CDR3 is CASSISDDAYEQYF. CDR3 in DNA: TGTGCCAGTAGTATTTCGGACGACGCCTACGAGCAGTACTTC.

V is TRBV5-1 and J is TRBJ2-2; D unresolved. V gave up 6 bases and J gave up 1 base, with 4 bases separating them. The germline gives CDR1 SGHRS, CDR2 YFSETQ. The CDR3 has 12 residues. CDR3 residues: CASNQNTGELFF. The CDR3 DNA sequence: TGCGCCAGCAATCAGAACACCGGGGAGCTGTTTTTT.